The 21 T cell receptor beta chains reported below all come from one sample, sequenced in a study of CD8+CD57+ T cells in acquired aplastic anemia. Genomic DNA provided the template from which TCR beta VDJ and CDR3 profiles were obtained. TCRdb reanalysed the reads using MiXCR and keeps one entry per CDR3 protein. The repertoire holds some 190,000 distinct CDR3 sequences, with approximately 49% as singletons. The specimen sequenced was sorted CD4+, CD8+, or CD8+CD57+ T cells (not recorded which) from PBMCs. These receptor sequences come from a human donor in good health.

The rearrangement joins TRBV10-3 to TRBJ2-1; 13 positions match TRBD2. V shed 7 bases and J 9 bases; nucleotides not matched to a gene: 9. The V gene's germline CDR1 is ENHRY and CDR2 SYGVKD. The CDR3 runs 15 residues. The CDR3 DNA sequence: TGTGCCATCAAAGGGACTAGCGGGGCCTTGGCTGAGCAGTTCTTC. It yields the protein CAIKGTSGALAEQFF.

Many counts were recorded for this clonotype. CDR3 sequence: CASSWSDTSGNTIYF. The CDR3 DNA sequence: TGCGCCAGCAGCTGGTCGGACACCTCTGGAAACACCATATATTTT. The gene calls are TRBV5-1 and TRBJ1-3; D is possibly TRBD1 (5 bases). V shed 3 bases and J shed 0 bases, with 10 bases lying between them. Per the germline V gene, CDR1 is SGHRS and CDR2 is YFSETQ. The CDR3 spans 15 residues.

This chain uses TRBV20-1 with TRBJ2-7; 7 bases agree with TRBD1. Trimming took 1 base from V and 3 from J; bases not matched to a gene: 3. This CDR3 comprises 13 residues. Germline assignment: CDR1 DFQATT and CDR2 SNEGSKA (reference sequence). CDR3 DNA sequence: TGCAGTGCTAGAGGAGGGGGCGTCTACGAGCAGTACTTC. It is translated as CSARGGGVYEQYF.

This clonotype was seen ten or more times. The chain is built from TRBV24-1 and TRBJ1-2; the D is unclear. This CDR3 is built from 12 residues. Germline lookup yields CDR1 KGHDR and CDR2 SFDVKD. The ends were cut back, 4 bases at V and 5 bases at J, with 7 bases in the middle. CDR3 residues: CATSESAYGYTF. In DNA, the CDR3 is TGTGCCACCAGTGAAAGTGCTTATGGCTACACCTTC.

Concerning this clonotype: The CDR3 does not end in the conserved phenylalanine or tryptophan, so this is likely a read error. The genes are TRBV7-9 and TRBJ2-3; D possibly corresponds to TRBD1 (6 bases). Germline V gives CDR1 SEHNR, CDR2 FQNEAQ (reference sequence). The germline V and J ends were trimmed by 4 bases and 2 bases, with 13 bases remaining between them. The CDR3 is 15 residues long. The CDR3 region has the DNA TGTGCCAGCAGCTCCGGGACACAGAACACAGATACGCAGTATCTT. Translated, it gives CASSSGTQNTDTQYL.

This clonotype was seen repeatedly, ten times or more. V and J are TRBV20-1 and TRBJ1-4; TRBD1 matches 7 bases. The CDR3 covers 15 residues. Germline V gene sequence: CDR1 DFQATT, CDR2 SNEGSKA (reference sequence). Trimming at V came to 1 base and at J to 4 bases, leaving 6 bases not matched to a gene. The CDR3 region has the DNA TGCAGTGCTAGAGCGCCGGGACAGAATAATGAAAAACTGTTTTTT. Its translation is CSARAPGQNNEKLFF.

This clonotype was picked up many times. J is TRBJ2-5 and V is TRBV11-3; the match to TRBD2 covers 13 bases. The CDR3 spans 17 residues. Per germline, CDR1 SGHNT and CDR2 YENEEA. V dropped 1 base and J dropped 5; count of bases not matched to a gene: 7. The CDR3 DNA reads TGTGCCAGCAGCTTAGTCAGGGGACTAGCGGGACGGGAGACCCAGTACTTC. Translating gives CASSLVRGLAGRETQYF.

Regarding this clonotype: Germline is not matched at one junction end, which may reflect a read error. The J gene is TRBJ1-2, the V gene TRBV24-1; TRBD1 matches at 7 bases. CDR1 KGHDR and CDR2 SFDVKD come from the germline V gene. There are 13 residues in the CDR3. CDR3 DNA sequence: TGTGCCACCGGTGAGCTCCAGGGGGATGGCTACACCTTC. Translating it yields CATGELQGDGYTF.

This rearrangement joins TRBV6-1 to TRBJ1-4; maybe TRBD1 (5 bases). The CDR3 is 17 residues long. Germline lookup yields CDR1 MNHNS and CDR2 SASEGT. V shed 2 bases and J shed 10 bases, with 23 bases lying between them. CDR3 in amino acids: CASSERGLSLGVGKLFF. The CDR3 nucleotides read TGTGCCAGCAGTGAAAGGGGTTTGTCTTTAGGGGTGGGAAAACTGTTTTTT.

The rearrangement links TRBV30 to TRBJ1-1, with no clear D. Trimming took off 4 bases at V and 3 bases at J, with 12 bases between the two ends. The CDR3 is made up of 13 amino acids. Germline assignment: CDR1 GTSNPN and CDR2 SVGIG (reference sequence). CDR3 loop: CAWTYRMDTEAFF. The CDR3 region has the DNA TGTGCCTGGACCTATAGGATGGACACTGAAGCTTTCTTT.

This chain joins TRBV11-2 and TRBJ1-6; TRBD1 might be the D (6 bases). The CDR3 loop spans 16 amino acids. Deletions cut 4 bases from V and 9 bases from J, with 19 bases between. CDR1 is SGHAT and CDR2 is FQNNGV in the germline V gene. CDR3 region: CASSSVSVGAGSPLHF. The CDR3 bases are TGTGCCAGCAGCTCCGTGTCGGTGGGGGCGGGTTCACCCCTCCACTTT. Full variable domain (missing parts from reference TRBV11-2 and TRBJ1-6): EAGVAQSPRYKIIEKRQSVAFWCNPISGHATLYWYQQILGQGPKLLIQFQNNGVVDDSQLPKDRFSAERLKGVDSTLKIQPAKLEDSAVYLCASSSVSVGAGSPLHFGNGTRLTVT.

This clonotype was seen a handful of times. The rearrangement uses TRBV28 and TRBJ1-6; D not certain. The CDR3 has 16 amino acids. Germline lookup yields CDR1 MDHEN and CDR2 SYDVKM. V gave up 4 bases and J gave up 0 bases, with 10 bases separating them. Here the CDR3 reads CASSSRRSSYNSPLHF. In DNA, the CDR3 is TGTGCCAGCAGTTCCCGACGGAGCTCCTATAATTCACCCCTCCACTTT.

The chain has TRBV7-2 and TRBJ2-7; tentatively, D is TRBD2 (6 bases). Trimming took 7 bases from V and 2 from J, leaving 12 bases between them. The CDR3 runs to 13 residues. The germline gives CDR1 SGHTA, CDR2 FQGNSA. The CDR3 here is CASKAASAYEQYF. The DNA of the CDR3 is TGTGCCAGCAAGGCGGCTAGCGCCTACGAGCAGTACTTC.

V is TRBV10-3 and J is TRBJ2-1; TRBD2 agrees at 8 bases. Germline V lookup: CDR1 ENHRY, CDR2 SYGVKD. The J segment lost 2 bases and the V segment lost 0 bases, leaving 3 bases of the junction unmatched. The CDR3 sequence is 16 residues long. The CDR3 spells CAISESGGGPYNEQFF. DNA for the CDR3: TGTGCCATCAGTGAGTCTGGCGGGGGGCCCTACAATGAGCAGTTCTTC.

The chain recombines TRBV7-8 with TRBJ1-3, with D possibly TRBD1 on 6 matching bases. The CDR3 loop spans 13 amino acids. The germline V gene has CDR1 SGHVS and CDR2 FQNEAQ. Trimming took off 1 base at V and 8 bases at J, with 9 bases between the two ends. The CDR3 region is CASSLGRGYTIYF. The CDR3 DNA reads as TGTGCCAGCAGCTTAGGCAGGGGATACACCATATATTTT.

The chain links TRBV7-9 to TRBJ2-1, with D unclear. From germline, CDR1 is SEHNR and CDR2 FQNEAQ (reference sequence). Trimming left V 3 bases short and J 4 bases short, with 4 bases between. The CDR3 is 12 residues long. CDR3 protein: CASSLVYNEQFF. The CDR3 region has the DNA TGTGCCAGCAGCTTGGTGTACAATGAGCAGTTCTTC.

This clonotype came up many times. CDR3 sequence: CATSPSKPNTGELFF. CDR3 in DNA: TGTGCCACCAGTCCGAGCAAACCGAACACCGGGGAGCTGTTTTTT. This chain links TRBV24-1 with TRBJ2-2; D is undetermined. V lost 6 bases, J lost 0 bases, and 10 bases lay in between. Germline V lookup: CDR1 KGHDR, CDR2 SFDVKD. The length of the CDR3 is 15 residues.

Ten or more counts support this clonotype. The V gene is TRBV20-1, the J gene TRBJ2-5, with 12 bases identical to TRBD2. The CDR3 covers 15 residues. Germline values: CDR1 DFQATT, CDR2 SNEGSKA (reference sequence). After removal of 3 bases from V and 3 bases from J, the junction contained 5 bases not matched to a gene. DNA of the CDR3: TGCAGTGCTAGGGCTAGACTAGCGGGAGAAGAGACCCAGTACTTC. Protein: CSARARLAGEETQYF.

The gene calls are TRBV7-6 and TRBJ2-3; either TRBD1 or TRBD2 may fit D (6 bases each). CDR1 and CDR2 from the germline V gene are SGHVS and FNYEAQ. The CDR3 loop spans 14 amino acids. With 5 bases removed from V and 6 bases from J, the gap between germline ends came to 15 bases. The CDR3 region is CASSPYREVDTQYF. Written as DNA, the CDR3 is TGTGCCAGCAGCCCATACAGGGAGGTGGATACGCAGTATTTT.

Comments on this clonotype: Its ends do not fully match the called genes, so a read error is possible. The V and J genes are TRBV7-7 and TRBJ2-2; D not resolved. There are 13 residues in the CDR3. CDR1 is SSHAT and CDR2 is FNYEAQ in the germline V gene (reference sequence). The CDR3 region has the DNA TGTGCTAGCAGCTTAGAAAACACCGGGGAGCTGTTTTTT. Translating gives CASSLENTGELFF.

Many counts were recorded for this clonotype. This sequence joins TRBV2 and TRBJ1-5; D call uncertain. V was shortened by 5 bases and J by 3 bases, with 14 bases between the two germline ends. The CDR3 length is 15 residues. Germline V gene data show CDR1 as SNHLY and CDR2 as FYNNEI. The CDR3: CASSLTQTDNQPQHF. CDR3 in DNA: TGTGCCAGCAGTCTAACCCAAACTGACAATCAGCCCCAGCATTTT. Using reference TRBV2 and TRBJ1-5 for the parts outside the CDR3, the full variable domain is EPEVTQTPSHQVTQMGQEVILRCVPISNHLYFYWYRQILGQKVEFLVSFYNNEISEKSEIFDDQFSVERPDGSNFTLKIRSTKLEDSAMYFCASSLTQTDNQPQHFGDGTRLSIL.